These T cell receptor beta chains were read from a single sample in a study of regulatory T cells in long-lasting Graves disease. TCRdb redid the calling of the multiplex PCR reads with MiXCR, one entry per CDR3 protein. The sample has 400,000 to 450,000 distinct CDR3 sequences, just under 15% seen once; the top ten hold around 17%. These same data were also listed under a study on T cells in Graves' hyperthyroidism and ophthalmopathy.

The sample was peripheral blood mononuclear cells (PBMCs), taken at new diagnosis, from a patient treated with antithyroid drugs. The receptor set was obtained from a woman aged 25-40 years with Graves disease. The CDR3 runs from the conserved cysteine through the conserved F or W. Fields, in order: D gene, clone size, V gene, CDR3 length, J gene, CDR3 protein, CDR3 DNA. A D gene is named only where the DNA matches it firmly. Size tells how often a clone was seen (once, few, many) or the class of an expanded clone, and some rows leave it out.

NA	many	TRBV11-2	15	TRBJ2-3	CASSLGGGRTDTQYF	TGTGCCAGCAGCTTAGGCGGTGGGCGCACAGATACGCAGTATTTT
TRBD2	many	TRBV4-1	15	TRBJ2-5	CASSQDGLAGETQYF	TGCGCCAGCAGCCAAGATGGGCTAGCGGGAGAGACCCAGTACTTC
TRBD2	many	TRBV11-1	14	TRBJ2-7	CASSLGTRSYEQYF	TGTGCCAGCAGCCTCGGGACTAGAAGCTACGAGCAGTACTTC
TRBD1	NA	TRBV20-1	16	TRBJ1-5	CSARRQGAGGREPQHF	TGCAGTGCTAGGAGGCAGGGGGCCGGAGGCAGGGAGCCCCAGCATTTT
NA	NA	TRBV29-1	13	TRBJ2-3	CSSRGPGADTQYF	TGCAGCTCACGGGGACCTGGGGCAGATACGCAGTATTTT
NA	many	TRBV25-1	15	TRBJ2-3	CASSGGVRSPDTQYF	TGTGCCAGCAGTGGGGGGGTTCGGAGTCCAGATACGCAGTATTTT
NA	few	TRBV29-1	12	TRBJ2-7	CSVEFWGNEQYF	TGCAGCGTTGAGTTTTGGGGGAACGAGCAGTACTTC
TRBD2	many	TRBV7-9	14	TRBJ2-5	CASSFGREAGTQYF	TGTGCCAGCAGCTTCGGGCGGGAGGCGGGGACCCAGTACTTC
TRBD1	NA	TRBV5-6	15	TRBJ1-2	CASSLAGATGVGYTF	TGTGCCAGCAGCTTGGCCGGTGCAACAGGGGTAGGCTACACCTTC
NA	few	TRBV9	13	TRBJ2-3	CASSPRSGPTQYF	TGTGCCAGCAGCCCACGTAGCGGACCTACGCAGTATTTT
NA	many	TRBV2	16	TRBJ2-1	CASSEEGRKLYNEQFF	TGTGCCAGCAGTGAAGAGGGGAGAAAGCTATACAATGAGCAGTTCTTC
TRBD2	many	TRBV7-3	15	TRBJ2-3	CASSTGTSGTDTQYF	TGTGCCAGCAGCACCGGGACTAGCGGCACAGATACGCAGTATTTT
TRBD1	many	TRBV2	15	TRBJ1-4	CASSDRGTSNEKLFF	TGTGCCAGCAGTGACAGGGGGACCTCTAATGAAAAACTGTTTTTT
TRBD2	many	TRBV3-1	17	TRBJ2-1	CASSQVQLAGLYNEQFF	TGTGCCAGCAGCCAAGTACAGTTAGCGGGTCTCTACAATGAGCAGTTCTTC
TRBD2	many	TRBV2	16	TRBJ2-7	CASSPRGREGTYEQYF	TGTGCCAGCAGTCCGAGGGGGCGGGAGGGGACCTACGAGCAGTACTTC
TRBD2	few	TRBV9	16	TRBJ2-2	CASSAGLAANTGELFF	TGTGCCAGCAGCGCCGGACTAGCGGCGAACACCGGGGAGCTGTTTTTT
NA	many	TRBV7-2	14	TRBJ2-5	CASRAGGKQETQYF	TGTGCCAGCCGGGCGGGCGGGAAACAAGAGACCCAGTACTTC
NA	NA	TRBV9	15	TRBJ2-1	CASSGASVNYNEQFF	TGTGCCAGCAGCGGCGCTAGCGTCAACTACAATGAGCAGTTCTTC
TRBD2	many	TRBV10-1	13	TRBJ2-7	CASQRGGDYEQYF	TGCGCCAGCCAACGGGGGGGAGACTACGAGCAGTACTTC
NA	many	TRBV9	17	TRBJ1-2	CASSGHLRQATNYGYTF	TGTGCCAGCAGCGGCCACTTACGACAGGCAACTAACTATGGCTACACCTTC
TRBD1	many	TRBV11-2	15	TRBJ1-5	CASSSTTGGRQPQHF	TGTGCCAGCAGCTCCACGACAGGGGGTAGGCAGCCCCAGCATTTT
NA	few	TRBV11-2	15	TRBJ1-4	CASSSQANPNEKLFF	TGTGCCAGCAGCTCACAGGCAAACCCTAATGAAAAACTGTTTTTT
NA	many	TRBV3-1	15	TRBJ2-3	CASSQDFQGTDTQYF	TGTGCCAGCAGCCAAGATTTCCAGGGCACAGATACGCAGTATTTT
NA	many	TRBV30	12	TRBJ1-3	CAWRSGGNTIYF	TGTGCCTGGAGATCCGGAGGAAACACCATATATTTT
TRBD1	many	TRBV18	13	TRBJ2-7	CASSAPDRAEQYF	TGTGCCAGCTCAGCACCAGACAGGGCCGAGCAGTACTTC
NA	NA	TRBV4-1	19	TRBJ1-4	CASSQAQPIFSALGKKLFF	TGCGCCAGCAGCCAAGCTCAGCCCATTTTCTCGGCCCTAGGGAAAAAACTGTTTTTT
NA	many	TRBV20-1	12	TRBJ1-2	CSARDTSTGYTF	TGCAGTGCTAGAGATACCTCGACCGGCTACACCTTC
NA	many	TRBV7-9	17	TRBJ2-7	CASSPPTGADDPYEQYF	TGTGCCAGCAGCCCCCCCACCGGCGCAGATGACCCCTACGAGCAGTACTTC
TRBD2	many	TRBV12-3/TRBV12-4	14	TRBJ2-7	CASSLAGGYYEQYF	TGTGCCAGCAGTTTAGCGGGAGGGTACTACGAGCAGTACTTC